The entry below describes one TCR beta chain. This CDR3 region has 14 residues. Trimming took 3 bases from V and 2 from J, leaving 11 bases between them. Per germline, CDR1 SGHNT and CDR2 YYREEE (reference sequence). This sample is part of a study of T cell responses to AZD1222 COVID-19 vaccine. Profiled with immunoSEQ multiplex PCR; TCRdb holds only in-frame clones, not every one. The data hold approximately 150,000 clones, with roughly 90% observed a single time. The chain employs TRBV5-4 and TRBJ1-1; D is ambiguous. Sample: peripheral blood, taken on day 0 of AZD1222 vaccination. The sequence was collected from an adult in good health. The CDR3 bases are TGTGCCAGCAGCTCGTTGGACGGAAACACTGAAGCTTTCTTT. This gives the protein CASSSLDGNTEAFF.